These 28 T cell receptor beta chains share one sample of origin, sequenced in a study of cytomegalovirus exposure and HLA in healthy donors. Primers: 60 Vbeta forward and 13 Jbeta reverse. This table comes from immunoSEQ multiplex PCR, and its TCRdb copy is limited to in-frame clones, with some not included. Of about 98,000 clones in the sample, about 81% were seen once. The sample was PBMCs. Receptors were obtained from a man in his forties or fifties in good health and CMV-seronegative.

The V call is TRBV28, the J call TRBJ1-6; 9 bases align to TRBD1. After removal of 7 bases from V and 5 bases from J, the junction contained 3 bases not matched to a gene. This CDR3 spans 14 amino acids. Germline assignment: CDR1 MDHEN and CDR2 SYDVKM. The CDR3 DNA sequence: TGTGCCAGCAATTACAGGGGGCATAATTCACCCCTCCACTTT. Protein sequence: CASNYRGHNSPLHF.

V and J are TRBV5-6 and TRBJ1-6; possibly TRBD1 for D (6 bases). V gave up 5 bases and J gave up 7 bases, with 16 bases separating them. Germline CDR1 SGHDT, CDR2 YYEEEE. The CDR3 contains 15 residues. CDR3 sequence: CASSVLGAENSPLHF. The CDR3 coding sequence is TGTGCCAGCAGTGTATTGGGGGCAGAAAATTCACCCCTCCACTTT.

This chain connects TRBV28 to TRBJ1-6; weak D call: TRBD1 (5 bases). Germline V gene data show CDR1 as MDHEN and CDR2 as SYDVKM. With 2 bases removed from V and 6 bases from J, the gap between germline ends came to 8 bases. The CDR3 loop spans 14 amino acids. The CDR3 region is CASSLGQGNSPLHF. In nucleotides, the CDR3 is TGTGCCAGCAGTTTAGGTCAGGGTAATTCACCCCTCCACTTT.

This clone was seen only a few times. CDR3 region: CATSREEPGQAHNEQFF. CDR3 nucleotide sequence: TGTGCCACCAGCAGAGAGGAACCGGGACAGGCGCACAATGAGCAGTTCTTC. The rearrangement uses TRBV15 and TRBJ2-1, with 8 positions matching TRBD1. V dropped 0 bases and J dropped 5; count of bases not matched to a gene: 9. Germline assignment: CDR1 LNHNV and CDR2 YYDKDF (reference sequence). This CDR3 has 17 residues.

The chain couples TRBV7-2 to TRBJ2-3; unclear D gene. V was clipped by 5 bases and J by 2 bases, with 8 bases between them. CDR1 is SGHTA, CDR2 FQGNSA, per germline. The CDR3 sequence is 13 residues long. As DNA, the CDR3 is TGTGCCAGCAGCGCAGGAATCACAGATACGCAGTATTTT. As protein: CASSAGITDTQYF.

The gene calls are TRBV27 and TRBJ2-2, with TRBD2 matching 7 bases. This CDR3 is built from 18 residues. The germline V gene encodes CDR1 MNHEY and CDR2 SMNVEV (reference sequence). V shed 4 bases, J shed 3 bases, and the junction held 14 bases outside the gene matches. The CDR3 coding sequence is TGTGCCAGCAGTTGGCTCAGCGGGGCTGGTATCGACACCGGGGAGCTGTTTTTT. It specifies CASSWLSGAGIDTGELFF.

The chain recombines TRBV19 with TRBJ2-1; D may be TRBD1 (5 bases). Trimming pared 5 bases from V and 3 bases from J, leaving 11 bases between. Germline V gene lookup returns CDR1 LNHDA and CDR2 SQIVND (reference sequence). The CDR3 length is 14 residues. The CDR3 region is CASSETDNYNEQFF. The CDR3 nucleotides are TGTGCCAGTAGTGAGACAGACAACTACAATGAGCAGTTCTTC. The whole variable domain, remainder taken from reference TRBV19 and TRBJ2-1, is DGGITQSPKYLFRKEGQNVTLSCEQNLNHDAMYWYRQDPGQGLRLIYYSQIVNDFQKGDIAEGYSVSREKKESFPLTVTSAQKNPTAFYLCASSETDNYNEQFFGPGTRLTVL.

The chain uses TRBV5-1 and TRBJ2-7; 8 nucleotides agree with TRBD2. The germline gives CDR1 SGHRS, CDR2 YFSETQ. The CDR3 is 13 amino acids. J was trimmed by 4 bases and V by 1 base; bases with no gene match: 1. The CDR3, as DNA: TGCGCCAGCAGCTTGACTAGCGGATACGAGCAGTACTTC. Its translation: CASSLTSGYEQYF.

In its sample, this clone was seen once. The chain is built from TRBV6-6 and TRBJ2-5, with 8 bases lining up with TRBD2. Losses at the gene ends were 7 bases for V and 5 bases for J; bases not matched to a gene: 12. Germline V gene lookup returns CDR1 MNHNY and CDR2 SVGAGI (reference sequence). The CDR3 covers 15 residues. The CDR3 bases are TGTGCCAGCACCGGACTCGGGGGGGCCCGGGAGACCCAGTACTTC. Translating it yields CASTGLGGARETQYF.

The chain uses TRBV29-1 and TRBJ1-2; D uncertain. The germline CDR1 and CDR2 sequences are SQVTM and ANQGSEA. The CDR3 spans 12 residues. Trimming stripped 4 bases from V and 6 bases from J, with 12 bases between. CDR3 DNA sequence: TGCAGCGTTGTAGTCCTGATGGATGGCTACACCTTC. This translates into CSVVVLMDGYTF.

V gene TRBV2 combines with J gene TRBJ1-6; D gene uncertain. CDR3 length: 15 amino acids. The V gene's germline CDR1 is SNHLY and CDR2 FYNNEI. The V gene lost 3 bases and the J gene lost 6 bases, with 12 bases spanning the gap. The CDR3 sequence: CASSETRGGNSPLHF. The CDR3 region has the DNA TGTGCCAGCAGTGAGACCCGGGGAGGTAATTCACCCCTCCACTTT.

This sequence joins TRBV27 and TRBJ2-1; 12 nucleotides match TRBD2. The germline V gene has CDR1 MNHEY and CDR2 SMNVEV (reference sequence). The CDR3 is 17 amino acids. The V gene end was trimmed by 4 bases and the J gene end by 7 bases; junction bases not matched to a gene: 11. DNA of the CDR3: TGTGCCAGCAGTTCATCCCCACTAGCGGGGGGTTTTAATGAGCAGTTCTTC. Translation: CASSSSPLAGGFNEQFF.

The gene calls are TRBV6-1 and TRBJ1-1; D is perhaps TRBD1 (6 bases). This CDR3 region has 15 residues. Germline CDR1 and CDR2: MNHNS and SASEGT. V was pared by 8 bases and J by 4 bases, with 20 bases between. The CDR3 protein is CASLPNVRGGTEAFF. DNA of the CDR3: TGTGCCAGCCTTCCGAATGTGCGAGGGGGCACTGAAGCTTTCTTT.

The chain employs TRBV4-3 and TRBJ2-7, with 8 bases aligning to TRBD1. The germline gives CDR1 LGHNA, CDR2 YSLEER. J was trimmed by 3 bases and V by 2 bases; bases with no gene match: 9. The CDR3 has 16 residues. This CDR3 reads CASSQFMGQDGYEQYF. The CDR3, as DNA: TGCGCCAGCAGCCAATTTATGGGACAGGATGGCTACGAGCAGTACTTC.

V usage is TRBV7-3 and J usage is TRBJ2-3; 8 nucleotides align to TRBD2. Germline V gene lookup returns CDR1 SGHTA and CDR2 FQGTGA. V trimming: 3 bases; J trimming: 1 base; junction bases outside the gene matches: 6. This CDR3 has 16 amino acids. The CDR3 DNA follows: TGTGCCAGCAGCTTGTGGGCGGGGGGACGCACAGATACGCAGTATTTT. Translated: CASSLWAGGRTDTQYF.

As DNA, the CDR3 is TGTGCCAGCAGCCTGACGGACAGGGTCATTCGGTACTTC. Residues: CASSLTDRVIRYF. The chain uses TRBV7-2 and TRBJ2-7, with 8 bases aligning to TRBD1. CDR1 is SGHTA and CDR2 is FQGNSA in the germline V gene. Trimming at V came to 5 bases and at J to 12 bases, leaving 12 bases not matched to a gene. This CDR3 is 13 amino acids long.

This chain joins TRBV18 and TRBJ2-3; tentatively, D is TRBD2 (5 bases). Germline V gene sequence: CDR1 KGHSH, CDR2 LQKENI. Between the trimmed V and J ends, which lost 8 bases and 1 base, there was a span of 16 bases. The CDR3 extends over 15 amino acids. The CDR3 sequence: CASQQLGGGTDTQYF. Here the CDR3 DNA reads TGTGCCAGCCAACAACTAGGAGGAGGCACAGATACGCAGTATTTT.

As to this clone: At one end the junction does not follow the germline gene, possibly because of a read error. V usage is TRBV7-9 and J usage is TRBJ2-7; 9 bases match TRBD2. The CDR3 has 17 amino acids. From germline, CDR1 is SEHNR and CDR2 FQNEAQ (reference sequence). For the CDR3, the DNA is TGTTCCAGCAGCCTCGGAGGGCCAGCGGGGGGTAGGTACGAGCAGTACTTC. Translation: CSSSLGGPAGGRYEQYF.

The chain couples TRBV7-9 to TRBJ2-5; 8 bases are shared with TRBD1. Germline loops: CDR1 SEHNR, CDR2 FQNEAQ (reference sequence). This CDR3 region has 15 residues. Trimming removed 5 bases from V and 3 bases from J; junction bases left unmatched: 8. The CDR3 DNA reads TGTGCCAGCAGCCCCGTAGACAGGGGAAAAGAGACCCAGTACTTC. Protein product: CASSPVDRGKETQYF.

The genes are TRBV29-1 and TRBJ1-1, with TRBD1 matching 10 bases. From germline, CDR1 is SQVTM and CDR2 ANQGSEA. The CDR3 extends over 16 amino acids. The V and J ends lost 5 bases and 2 bases, in that order; junction bases with no gene match: 11. The CDR3 sequence is CSVFPRDRGVNTEAFF. The CDR3 nucleotides are TGCAGCGTTTTCCCACGGGACAGGGGCGTCAACACTGAAGCTTTCTTT.

About this clone: Germline is not matched at one junction end, which may reflect a read error. The chain is built from TRBV27 and TRBJ1-5, with 10 bases that match TRBD1. This CDR3 is 15 amino acids long. Germline V gene lookup returns CDR1 MNHEY and CDR2 SMNVEV (reference sequence). The CDR3 protein is CASSSLGTGAQSQHF. The CDR3 DNA reads TGTGCCAGCAGTTCCCTCGGGACAGGGGCTCAGTCCCAGCATTTT.

The chain uses TRBV5-4 and TRBJ2-2; 7 nucleotides agree with TRBD1. The CDR3 contains 14 residues. The V gene end was trimmed by 2 bases and the J gene end by 5 bases; junction bases not matched to a gene: 3. Germline V gene sequence: CDR1 SGHNT, CDR2 YYREEE (reference sequence). CDR3 sequence reads: CASSLQGLTGELFF. The CDR3 DNA follows: TGTGCCAGCAGCTTACAGGGGTTAACCGGGGAGCTGTTTTTT.

The chain combines TRBV19 with TRBJ1-2, with D maybe TRBD1 (6 bases). In germline, CDR1 is LNHDA, CDR2 SQIVND (reference sequence). The CDR3 loop spans 14 amino acids. The V gene lost 4 bases and the J gene lost 6 bases, with 15 bases spanning the gap. The CDR3 DNA reads as TGTGCCAGTAGTAAACTACAGGGCTGGGATGGCTACACCTTC. Protein: CASSKLQGWDGYTF.

The chain recombines TRBV5-6 with TRBJ2-1; TRBD2 agrees at 9 bases. CDR3 length equals 14 residues. The V gene's germline CDR1 is SGHDT and CDR2 YYEEEE. V dropped 2 bases and J dropped 6; count of bases not matched to a gene: 3. Written as DNA, the CDR3 is TGTGCCAGCAGCTTTGGGCGGGGGGGCAATGAGCAGTTCTTC. Protein: CASSFGRGGNEQFF. Full variable domain (remainder filled in from reference TRBV5-6 and TRBJ2-1): DAGVTQSPTHLIKTRGQQVTLRCSPKSGHDTVSWYQQALGQGPQFIFQYYEEEERQRGNFPDRFSGHQFPNYSSELNVNALLLGDSALYLCASSFGRGGNEQFFGPGTRLTVL.

Details on this clone: At the DNA level, this CDR3 is encoded by other sequences in the same sample as well. V usage is TRBV6-5 and J usage is TRBJ1-1; no firm D call. Trimming left V 4 bases short and J 1 base short, with 7 bases between. Germline CDR1 reads MNHEY; CDR2 reads SVGAGI. The CDR3 contains 13 residues. CDR3 DNA: TGTGCCAGCAGTTCCCCGGGGAACACTGAAGCTTTCTTT. This translates into CASSSPGNTEAFF.

This rearrangement joins TRBV4-2 to TRBJ1-5, with D perhaps TRBD1 (5 bases). The V end lost 3 bases, the J end lost 1 base, and 10 bases lay between the germline ends. This CDR3 is 15 amino acids long. Germline V gene data show CDR1 as LGHNA and CDR2 as YNFKEQ. In DNA, the CDR3 is TGTGCCAGCAGCCAGAACCGGGGGAGCAATCAGCCCCAGCATTTT. Translated, it gives CASSQNRGSNQPQHF.

Only one count was recorded for this clone. The chain is built from TRBV7-2 and TRBJ1-2; D is ambiguous. The germline V gene has CDR1 SGHTA and CDR2 FQGNSA. This CDR3 is built from 12 residues. V dropped 0 bases and J dropped 4 bases, with 3 bases sitting between them. The CDR3 sequence is CASSLASYGYTF. The DNA of the CDR3 is TGTGCCAGCAGCTTAGCTAGCTATGGCTACACCTTC.

This rearrangement joins TRBV29-1 to TRBJ2-5; 8 bases line up with TRBD1. The CDR3 loop spans 13 amino acids. The trim removed 3 bases at V and 5 bases at J, leaving 5 bases unmatched. The germline V gene has CDR1 SQVTM and CDR2 ANQGSEA. DNA for the CDR3: TGCAGCGTTGACAAGACAGGGGAGGAGACCCAGTACTTC. Its translation is CSVDKTGEETQYF.